Sequencing of this T cell receptor (beta chain) was carried out in a study of control samples from healthy donors and cancer patients. The protocol was immunoSEQ multiplex PCR, while the TCRdb copy is restricted to in-frame clones and leaves out a portion. Of about 140,000 clones in the sample, 80% to 95% were seen once. V was clipped by 5 bases and J by 6 bases, with 17 bases between them. CDR3 length: 15 residues. Germline V gene data show CDR1 as MNHEY and CDR2 as SVGAGI. V is TRBV6-5 and J is TRBJ1-5, with a weak D call TRBD1 (5 bases). This TCR came from a man aged 30 to 39 in good health. Sequences were obtained from blood. As DNA, the CDR3 is TGTGCCAGCAGTATGACCCAGGGCTGGGGTCAGCCCCAGCATTTT. Translated: CASSMTQGWGQPQHF.